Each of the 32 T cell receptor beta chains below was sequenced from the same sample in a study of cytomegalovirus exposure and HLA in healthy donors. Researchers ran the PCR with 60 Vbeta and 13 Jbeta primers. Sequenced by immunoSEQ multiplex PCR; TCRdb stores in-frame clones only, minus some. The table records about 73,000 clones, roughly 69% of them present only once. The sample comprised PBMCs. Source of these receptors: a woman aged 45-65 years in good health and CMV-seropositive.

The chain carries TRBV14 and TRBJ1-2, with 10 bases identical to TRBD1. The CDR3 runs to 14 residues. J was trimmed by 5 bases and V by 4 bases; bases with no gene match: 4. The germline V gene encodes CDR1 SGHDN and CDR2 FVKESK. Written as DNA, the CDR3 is TGTGCCAGCAGCCGAAGGACAGGGGGGTATGGCTACACCTTC. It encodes CASSRRTGGYGYTF.

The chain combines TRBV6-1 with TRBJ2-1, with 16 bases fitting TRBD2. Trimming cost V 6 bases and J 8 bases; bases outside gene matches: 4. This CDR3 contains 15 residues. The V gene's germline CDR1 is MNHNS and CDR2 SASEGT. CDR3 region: CASRGLAGGFYEQFF. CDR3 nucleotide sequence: TGTGCCAGCAGGGGACTAGCGGGGGGGTTCTATGAGCAGTTCTTC.

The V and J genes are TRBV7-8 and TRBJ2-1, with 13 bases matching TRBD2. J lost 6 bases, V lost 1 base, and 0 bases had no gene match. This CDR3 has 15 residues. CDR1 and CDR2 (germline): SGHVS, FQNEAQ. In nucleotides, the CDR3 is TGTGCCAGCAGCTTAGGACTAGCGGGGGGCAATGAGCAGTTCTTC. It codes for CASSLGLAGGNEQFF.

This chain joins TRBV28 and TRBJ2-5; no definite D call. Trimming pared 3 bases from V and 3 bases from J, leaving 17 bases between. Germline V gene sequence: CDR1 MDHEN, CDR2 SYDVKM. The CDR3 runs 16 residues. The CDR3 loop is CASSFRRWAGEETQYF. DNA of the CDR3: TGTGCCAGCAGTTTTAGAAGGTGGGCAGGTGAAGAGACCCAGTACTTC.

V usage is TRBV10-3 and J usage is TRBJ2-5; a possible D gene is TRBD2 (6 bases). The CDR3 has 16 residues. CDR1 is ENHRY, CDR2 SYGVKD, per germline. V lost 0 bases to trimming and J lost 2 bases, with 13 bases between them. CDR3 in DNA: TGTGCCATCAGTGAGTCGATGGGCGGGGTTCAAGAGACCCAGTACTTC. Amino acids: CAISESMGGVQETQYF.

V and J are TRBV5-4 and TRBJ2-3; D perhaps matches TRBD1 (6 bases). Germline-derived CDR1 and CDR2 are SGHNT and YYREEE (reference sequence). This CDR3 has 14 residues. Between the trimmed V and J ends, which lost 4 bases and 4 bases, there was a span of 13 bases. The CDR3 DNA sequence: TGTGCCAGCAGCCTCAGGGGACCGGCAGATACGCAGTATTTT. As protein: CASSLRGPADTQYF. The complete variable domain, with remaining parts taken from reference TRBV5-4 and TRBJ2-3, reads ETGVTQSPTHLIKTRGQQVTLRCSSQSGHNTVSWYQQALGQGPQFIFQYYREEENGRGNFPPRFSGLQFPNYSSELNVNALELDDSALYLCASSLRGPADTQYFGPGTRLTVL.

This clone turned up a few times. CDR3 region: CASLRAGQNYGYTF. The CDR3 nucleotides read TGTGCCAGCTTGCGGGCTGGGCAGAACTATGGCTACACCTTC. The gene calls are TRBV6-5 and TRBJ1-2, with no clear D. Germline V gene data show CDR1 as MNHEY and CDR2 as SVGAGI. The germline V and J ends were trimmed by 8 bases and 2 bases, with 15 bases remaining between them. This CDR3 has 14 residues.

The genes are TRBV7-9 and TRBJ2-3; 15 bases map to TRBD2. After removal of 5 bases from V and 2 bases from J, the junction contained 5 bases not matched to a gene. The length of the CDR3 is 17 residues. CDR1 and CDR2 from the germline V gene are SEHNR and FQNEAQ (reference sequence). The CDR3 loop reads CASSRTSGGAATDTQYF. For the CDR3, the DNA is TGTGCCAGCAGCCGGACTAGCGGGGGGGCGGCCACAGATACGCAGTATTTT.

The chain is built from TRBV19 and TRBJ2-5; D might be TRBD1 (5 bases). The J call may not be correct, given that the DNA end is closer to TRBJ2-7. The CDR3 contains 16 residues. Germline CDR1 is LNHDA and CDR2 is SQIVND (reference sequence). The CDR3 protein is CASSIRGHEEFYEQYF. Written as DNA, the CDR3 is TGTGCCAGTAGTATTAGAGGACACGAGGAGTTCTACGAGCAGTACTTC.

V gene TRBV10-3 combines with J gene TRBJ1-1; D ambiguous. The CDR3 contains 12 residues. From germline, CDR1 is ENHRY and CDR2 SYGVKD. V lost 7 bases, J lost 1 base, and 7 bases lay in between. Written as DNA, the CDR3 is TGTGCCATCACAGAAGAGAACACTGAAGCTTTCTTT. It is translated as CAITEENTEAFF.

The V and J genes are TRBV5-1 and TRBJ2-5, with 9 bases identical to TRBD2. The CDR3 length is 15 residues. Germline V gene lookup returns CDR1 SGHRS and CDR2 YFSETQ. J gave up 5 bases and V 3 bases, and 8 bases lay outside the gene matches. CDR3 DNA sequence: TGCGCCAGCAGCTCGGGACTAGCTGTGGGGGAGACCCAGTACTTC. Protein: CASSSGLAVGETQYF.

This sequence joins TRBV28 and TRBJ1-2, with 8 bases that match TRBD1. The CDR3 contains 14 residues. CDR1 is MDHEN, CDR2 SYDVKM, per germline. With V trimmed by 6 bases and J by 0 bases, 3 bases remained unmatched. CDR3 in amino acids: CASRQGAANYGYTF. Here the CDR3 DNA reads TGTGCCAGCAGGCAGGGGGCTGCTAACTATGGCTACACCTTC.

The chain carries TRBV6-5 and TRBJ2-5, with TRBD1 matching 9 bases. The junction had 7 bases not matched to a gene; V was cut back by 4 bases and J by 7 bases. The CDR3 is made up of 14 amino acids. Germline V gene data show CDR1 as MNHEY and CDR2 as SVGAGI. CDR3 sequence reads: CASSSGTGTGTQYF. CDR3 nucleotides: TGTGCCAGCAGTTCCGGGACAGGGACGGGGACCCAGTACTTC.

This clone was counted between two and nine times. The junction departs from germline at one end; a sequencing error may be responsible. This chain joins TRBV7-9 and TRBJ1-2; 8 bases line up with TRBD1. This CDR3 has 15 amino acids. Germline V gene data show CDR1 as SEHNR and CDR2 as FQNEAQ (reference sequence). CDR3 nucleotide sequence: TGTTCCAGCAGCCTCGGACAGGGAAATAAAGATGGCTACACCTTC. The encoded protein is CSSSLGQGNKDGYTF. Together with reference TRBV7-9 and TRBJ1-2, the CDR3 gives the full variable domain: DTGVSQNPRHKITKRGQNVTFRCDPISEHNRLYWYRQTLGQGPEFLTYFQNEAQLEKSRLLSDRFSAERPKGSFSTLEIQRTEQGDSAMYLCSSSLGQGNKDGYTFGSGTRLTVV.

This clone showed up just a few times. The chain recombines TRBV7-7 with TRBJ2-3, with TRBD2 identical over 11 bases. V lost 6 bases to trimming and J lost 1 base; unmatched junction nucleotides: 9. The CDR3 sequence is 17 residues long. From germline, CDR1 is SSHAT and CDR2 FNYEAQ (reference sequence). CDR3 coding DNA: TGTGCCAGCAGTAATCTAGCGGGGGGAAGGGGCACAGATACGCAGTATTTT. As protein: CASSNLAGGRGTDTQYF.

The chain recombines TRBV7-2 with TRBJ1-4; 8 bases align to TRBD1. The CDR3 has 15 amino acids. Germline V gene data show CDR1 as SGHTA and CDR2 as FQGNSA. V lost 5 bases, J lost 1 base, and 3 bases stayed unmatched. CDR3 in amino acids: CASSLTGGTNEKLFF. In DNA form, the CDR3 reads TGTGCCAGCAGCCTTACAGGGGGAACTAATGAAAAACTGTTTTTT.

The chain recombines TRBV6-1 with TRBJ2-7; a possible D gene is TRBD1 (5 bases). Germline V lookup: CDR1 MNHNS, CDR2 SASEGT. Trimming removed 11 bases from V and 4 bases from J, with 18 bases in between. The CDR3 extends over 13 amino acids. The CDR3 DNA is TGTGCCGGCAAGGGGCCGAAGATTTACGAGCAGTACTTC. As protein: CAGKGPKIYEQYF.

This chain's CDR3 is CASSFPRGGGGTEAFF. The CDR3 nucleotides read TGTGCCAGCAGTTTTCCCCGGGGTGGGGGCGGCACTGAAGCTTTCTTT. The chain carries TRBV28 and TRBJ1-1; possible D gene TRBD1, 6 bases. Germline loops: CDR1 MDHEN, CDR2 SYDVKM. V was shortened by 3 bases and J by 4 bases, with 18 bases between the two germline ends. The CDR3 is 16 residues long.

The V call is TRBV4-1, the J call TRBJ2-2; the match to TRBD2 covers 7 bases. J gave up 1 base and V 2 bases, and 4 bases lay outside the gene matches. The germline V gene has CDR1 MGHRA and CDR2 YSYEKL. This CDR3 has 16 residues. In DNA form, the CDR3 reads TGCGCCAGCAGCCAAAGCGGGACCGGGAACACCGGGGAGCTGTTTTTT. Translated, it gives CASSQSGTGNTGELFF.

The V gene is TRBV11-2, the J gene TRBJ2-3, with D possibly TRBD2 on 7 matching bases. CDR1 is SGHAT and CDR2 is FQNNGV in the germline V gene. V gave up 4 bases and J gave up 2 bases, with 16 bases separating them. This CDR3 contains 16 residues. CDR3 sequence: CASSSRGAGYTDTQYF. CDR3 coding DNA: TGTGCCAGCAGCTCCCGGGGGGCTGGATACACAGATACGCAGTATTTT. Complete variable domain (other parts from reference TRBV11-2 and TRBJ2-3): EAGVAQSPRYKIIEKRQSVAFWCNPISGHATLYWYQQILGQGPKLLIQFQNNGVVDDSQLPKDRFSAERLKGVDSTLKIQPAKLEDSAVYLCASSSRGAGYTDTQYFGPGTRLTVL.

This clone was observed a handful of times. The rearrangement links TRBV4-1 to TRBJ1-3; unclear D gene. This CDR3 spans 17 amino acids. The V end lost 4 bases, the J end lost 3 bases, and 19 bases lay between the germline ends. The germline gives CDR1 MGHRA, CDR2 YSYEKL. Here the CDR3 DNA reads TGCGCCAGCAGCCGAGGCGTGATGCGGCCCGGTGGAAACACCATATATTTT. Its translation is CASSRGVMRPGGNTIYF.

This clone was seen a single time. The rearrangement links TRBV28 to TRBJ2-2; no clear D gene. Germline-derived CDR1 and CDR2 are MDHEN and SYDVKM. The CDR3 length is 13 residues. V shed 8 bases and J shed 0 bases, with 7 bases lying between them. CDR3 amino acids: CASRLANTGELFF. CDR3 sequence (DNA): TGTGCCAGCCGACTCGCGAACACCGGGGAGCTGTTTTTT.

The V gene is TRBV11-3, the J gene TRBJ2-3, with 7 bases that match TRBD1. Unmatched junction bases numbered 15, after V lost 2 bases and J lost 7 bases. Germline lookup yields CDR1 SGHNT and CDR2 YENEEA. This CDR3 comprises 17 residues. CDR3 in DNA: TGTGCCAGCAGCTTATTAATAGGGGGCACAGGGAAGAATACGCAGTATTTT. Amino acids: CASSLLIGGTGKNTQYF.

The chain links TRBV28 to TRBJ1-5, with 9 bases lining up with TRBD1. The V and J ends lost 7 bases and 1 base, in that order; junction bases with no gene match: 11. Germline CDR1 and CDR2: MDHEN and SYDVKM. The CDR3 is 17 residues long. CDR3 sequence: CASTPWTGAASNQPQHF. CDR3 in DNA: TGTGCCAGCACCCCCTGGACAGGGGCCGCGAGCAATCAGCCCCAGCATTTT.

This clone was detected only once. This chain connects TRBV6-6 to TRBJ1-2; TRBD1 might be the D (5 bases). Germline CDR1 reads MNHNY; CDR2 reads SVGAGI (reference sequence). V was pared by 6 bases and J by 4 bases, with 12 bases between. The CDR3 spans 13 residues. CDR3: CASRPDRRYGYTF. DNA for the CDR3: TGTGCCAGCAGGCCCGACAGACGCTATGGCTACACCTTC.

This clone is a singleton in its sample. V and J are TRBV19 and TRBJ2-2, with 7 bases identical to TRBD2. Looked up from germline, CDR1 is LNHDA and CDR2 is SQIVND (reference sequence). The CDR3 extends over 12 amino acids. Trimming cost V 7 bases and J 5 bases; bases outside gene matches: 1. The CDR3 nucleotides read TGTGCCAGTAAAGCGGGGACCGGGGAGCTGTTTTTT. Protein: CASKAGTGELFF. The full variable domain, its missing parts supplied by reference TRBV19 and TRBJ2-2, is DGGITQSPKYLFRKEGQNVTLSCEQNLNHDAMYWYRQDPGQGLRLIYYSQIVNDFQKGDIAEGYSVSREKKESFPLTVTSAQKNPTAFYLCASKAGTGELFFGEGSRLTVL.

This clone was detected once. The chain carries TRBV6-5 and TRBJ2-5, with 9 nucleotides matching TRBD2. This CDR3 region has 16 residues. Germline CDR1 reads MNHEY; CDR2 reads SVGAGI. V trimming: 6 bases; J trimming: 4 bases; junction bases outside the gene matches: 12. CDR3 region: CASSYPAGGFGETQYF. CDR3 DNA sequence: TGTGCCAGCAGCTACCCGGCGGGGGGGTTCGGAGAGACCCAGTACTTC.

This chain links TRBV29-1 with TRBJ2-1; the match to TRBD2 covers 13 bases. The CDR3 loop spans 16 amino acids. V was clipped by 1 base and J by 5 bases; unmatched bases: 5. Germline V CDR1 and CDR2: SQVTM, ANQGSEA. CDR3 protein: CSVEGLGLAGNNEQFF. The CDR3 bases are TGCAGCGTTGAAGGCCTGGGACTAGCGGGGAACAATGAGCAGTTCTTC.

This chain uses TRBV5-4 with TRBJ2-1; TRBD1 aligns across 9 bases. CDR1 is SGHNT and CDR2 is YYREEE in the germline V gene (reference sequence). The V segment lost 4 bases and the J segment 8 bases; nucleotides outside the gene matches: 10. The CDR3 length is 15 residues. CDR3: CASSRDRGDWDEQFF. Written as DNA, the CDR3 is TGTGCCAGCAGCCGAGACAGGGGGGACTGGGATGAGCAGTTCTTC.

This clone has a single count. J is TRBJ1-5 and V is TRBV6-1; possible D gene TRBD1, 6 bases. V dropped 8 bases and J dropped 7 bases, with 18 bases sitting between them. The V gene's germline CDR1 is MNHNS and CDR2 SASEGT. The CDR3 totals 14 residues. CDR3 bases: TGTGCCAGCCGCGAGGGAGGGGGTGGGCAGCCCCAGCATTTT. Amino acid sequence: CASREGGGGQPQHF.

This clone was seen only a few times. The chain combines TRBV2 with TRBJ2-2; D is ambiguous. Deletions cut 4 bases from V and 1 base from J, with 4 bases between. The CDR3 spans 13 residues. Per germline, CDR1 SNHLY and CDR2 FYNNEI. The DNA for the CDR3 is TGTGCCAGCAGTGCACAGAACACCGGGGAGCTGTTTTTT. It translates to CASSAQNTGELFF.

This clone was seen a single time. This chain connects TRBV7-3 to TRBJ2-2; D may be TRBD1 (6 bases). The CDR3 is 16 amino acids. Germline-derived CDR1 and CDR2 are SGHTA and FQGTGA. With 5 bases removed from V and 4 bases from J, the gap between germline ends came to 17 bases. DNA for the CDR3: TGTGCCAGCAGCCGCAATGGACAGTCTCTCACCGGGGAGCTGTTTTTT. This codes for CASSRNGQSLTGELFF.